This T cell receptor (beta chain) emerged from a study of OX40 agonist ivuxolimab in advanced cancers. Study-wide points: Expanded clones were, on average, more numerous among CD8+ T cells than CD4+. Normalized T-cell clonal expansion was also low in some nonresponders.

Only in-frame clones appear in the TCRdb table, and some are missing; sequencing was by immunoSEQ multiplex PCR. This repertoire shows roughly 46,000 clones, about 89% found once; its top ten account for 10% to 15%. Comment on this clone: Its cognate antigen is unknown.

Baseline was the first blood sampling point, followed by cycle 4 day 1 and cycle 7 day 1. CDR1 MNHEY and CDR2 SMNVEV come from the germline V gene (reference sequence). Trimming took 3 bases from V and 5 from J, leaving 8 bases between them. This CDR3 is built from 13 residues. The sequence was obtained from an adult with an advanced solid tumor such as melanoma, head and neck, liver or kidney cancer. The V call is TRBV27, the J call TRBJ1-5; no firm D call. The sample was CD4+ or CD8+ T cells sorted from blood, taken in a trial of the OX40 agonist ivuxolimab. CDR3 coding DNA: TGTGCCAGCAGTTTTGGGTTGGATCAGCCCCAGCATTTT. It encodes CASSFGLDQPQHF.